Following are 24 T cell receptor beta chains from one sample sequenced in a study of blood T cell repertoires in COVID-19. Some clones are missing from TCRdb's copy, which holds only in-frame ones; the method was immunoSEQ multiplex PCR. Among hundreds of thousands of clones listed, approximately 89% were seen once. Material: peripheral blood. The receptor set was obtained from a woman under 30 who had recovered from COVID-19.

The DNA for the CDR3 is TGTGCCAGCAGCGTAGATCAACGGAGTGAAGCTTTCTTT. It translates to CASSVDQRSEAFF. The V call is TRBV9, the J call TRBJ1-1; D call uncertain. The CDR3 is 13 residues long. CDR1 and CDR2 from the germline V gene are SGDLS and YYNGEE. Trimming removed 0 bases at V and 7 bases at J, with 10 bases between.

This clone was found once. This rearrangement joins TRBV3-1 (or the pseudogene TRBV3-2) to TRBJ1-6; TRBD1 is a possible D gene (6 bases). V dropped 1 base and J dropped 0 bases, with 10 bases sitting between them. The length of the CDR3 is 17 residues. Germline V gene lookup returns CDR1 LGHDT and CDR2 YNNKEL (reference sequence). In nucleotides, the CDR3 is TGTGCCAGCAGCCAAGCCGACAGGAGCTCCTATAATTCACCCCTCCACTTT. Its protein product is CASSQADRSSYNSPLHF.

The rearrangement links TRBV7-2 to TRBJ2-1; 7 nucleotides match TRBD2. Germline V CDR1 and CDR2: SGHTA, FQGNSA. V lost 6 bases and J lost 5; bases outside the gene matches: 7. The CDR3 extends over 14 amino acids. CDR3 DNA: TGTGCCAGCAGGATAGCGGGCTCAAACAATGAGCAGTTCTTC. Residues: CASRIAGSNNEQFF.

The chain has TRBV9 and TRBJ2-2, with a weak D call TRBD1 (6 bases). Germline loops: CDR1 SGDLS, CDR2 YYNGEE. This CDR3 spans 17 amino acids. Trimming removed 3 bases at V and 7 bases at J, with 22 bases between. CDR3 sequence: CASSAMVSRGAGGELFF. The CDR3 region has the DNA TGTGCCAGCAGCGCTATGGTTTCCAGGGGCGCGGGCGGGGAGCTGTTTTTT.

The V gene is TRBV7-9, the J gene TRBJ2-1, with 8 bases identical to TRBD2. Trimming removed 3 bases from V and 8 bases from J; junction bases left unmatched: 6. Germline lookup yields CDR1 SEHNR and CDR2 FQNEAQ (reference sequence). CDR3 length equals 14 residues. Here the CDR3 reads CASSLVRGGYEQFF. The CDR3 DNA follows: TGTGCCAGCAGCTTGGTCCGGGGGGGCTATGAGCAGTTCTTC.

The chain links TRBV11-3 to TRBJ2-1; 14 nucleotides align to TRBD2. Losses at the gene ends were 5 bases for V and 2 bases for J; bases not matched to a gene: 5. The CDR3 length is 17 residues. The germline gives CDR1 SGHNT, CDR2 YENEEA. CDR3 sequence: CASSDRLAGGPYNEQFF. The CDR3 bases are TGTGCCAGCAGCGACCGACTAGCGGGAGGGCCCTACAATGAGCAGTTCTTC.

The V call is TRBV7-8, the J call TRBJ2-5; 11 nucleotides agree with TRBD2. The germline V gene has CDR1 SGHVS and CDR2 FQNEAQ. Germline trimming cut 5 bases from V and 0 bases from J; bases unmatched to any gene: 5. The CDR3 contains 16 residues. This CDR3 reads CASSPRTSGYQETQYF. The DNA of the CDR3 is TGTGCCAGCAGCCCCAGGACTAGCGGGTACCAAGAGACCCAGTACTTC.

The chain employs TRBV2 and TRBJ2-5; no clear D. The CDR3 covers 14 residues. V lost 6 bases and J lost 4, with 15 bases in between. The germline V gene encodes CDR1 SNHLY and CDR2 FYNNEI. For the CDR3, the DNA is TGTGCCAGCAGGCGTGGCCTTTCGGGAGAGACCCAGTACTTC. The encoded protein is CASRRGLSGETQYF.

CDR3 bases: TGCGCCAGTCGGCGGGGGAGTGGGAATGAAAAACTGTTTTTT. Protein product: CASRRGSGNEKLFF. The rearrangement links TRBV5-1 to TRBJ1-4, with D perhaps matching TRBD1 (5 bases). Trimming cost V 8 bases and J 5 bases, with 16 bases left between them. This CDR3 contains 14 residues. Germline lookup yields CDR1 SGHRS and CDR2 YFSETQ.

CDR3 nucleotide sequence: TGTGCCAGCAGCAAGGGACTAGCGGGAGGGCCGCGGGCCTACAATGAGCAGTTCTTC. It translates to CASSKGLAGGPRAYNEQFF. This chain joins TRBV7-9 and TRBJ2-1, with TRBD2 matching 16 bases. V was pared by 5 bases and J by 2 bases, with 9 bases of the junction left unmatched. The CDR3 is made up of 19 amino acids. In germline, CDR1 is SEHNR, CDR2 FQNEAQ (reference sequence).

The J gene is TRBJ1-2, the V gene TRBV6-5; D might be TRBD1 (6 bases). Germline V CDR1 and CDR2: MNHEY, SVGAGI. The CDR3 runs to 13 residues. Trimming removed 5 bases from V and 4 bases from J, with 11 bases in between. The CDR3, as DNA: TGTGCCAGCAGTAAGGGGGGGGCCTATGGCTACACCTTC. Its translation: CASSKGGAYGYTF.

The chain has TRBV27 and TRBJ2-1; possible D gene TRBD2, 6 bases. Germline loops: CDR1 MNHEY, CDR2 SMNVEV (reference sequence). This CDR3 has 11 residues. Trimming removed 9 bases at V and 12 bases at J, with 15 bases between. The CDR3 nucleotides read TGTGCCAGTCGCTCATTGGGGGGGCAGTTCTTC. The encoded protein is CASRSLGGQFF.

The V call is TRBV19, the J call TRBJ1-1; 9 bases line up with TRBD1. This CDR3 is built from 16 residues. V trimming: 8 bases; J trimming: 0 bases; junction bases outside the gene matches: 10. Germline lookup yields CDR1 LNHDA and CDR2 SQIVND (reference sequence). This CDR3 reads CASARMGTGLNTEAFF. CDR3 nucleotides: TGTGCCAGTGCCCGAATGGGGACAGGGTTGAACACTGAAGCTTTCTTT.

This rearrangement joins TRBV7-6 to TRBJ1-1; TRBD1 might be the D (6 bases). There are 14 residues in the CDR3. Germline V gene sequence: CDR1 SGHVS, CDR2 FNYEAQ. V lost 2 bases and J 4 bases, leaving 11 bases between the germline ends. The CDR3 here is CASSLWEQGTEAFF. The CDR3 DNA follows: TGTGCCAGCAGCTTATGGGAACAGGGCACTGAAGCTTTCTTT.

The chain joins TRBV29-1 to TRBJ2-5; D not resolved. The V end lost 3 bases, the J end lost 2 bases, and 10 bases lay between the germline ends. CDR1 is SQVTM, CDR2 ANQGSEA, per germline. The CDR3 is 13 amino acids. The CDR3 sequence is CSVERSDQETQYF. The CDR3 DNA reads TGCAGCGTTGAGCGGTCGGATCAAGAGACCCAGTACTTC.

This chain uses TRBV24-1 with TRBJ2-1; D possibly corresponds to TRBD2 (6 bases). CDR1 KGHDR and CDR2 SFDVKD come from the germline V gene. There are 13 residues in the CDR3. V shed 4 bases and J shed 10 bases, with 13 bases lying between them. CDR3 sequence reads: CATSEPGTGEQFF. As DNA, the CDR3 is TGTGCCACCAGTGAGCCAGGGACTGGGGAGCAGTTCTTC.

The rearrangement uses TRBV4-3 and TRBJ1-3; unclear D gene. This CDR3 contains 16 residues. The germline V and J ends were trimmed by 5 bases and 1 base, with 15 bases remaining between them. In germline, CDR1 is LGHNA, CDR2 YSLEER. The CDR3 DNA is TGCGCCAGCAGCAGGGTAGGGAGAAGTTCTGGAAACACCATATATTTT. It yields the protein CASSRVGRSSGNTIYF.

J is TRBJ1-1 and V is TRBV30; no clear D gene. The germline V gene encodes CDR1 GTSNPN and CDR2 SVGIG (reference sequence). CDR3 length: 13 residues. The V gene lost 0 bases and the J gene lost 3 bases, with 8 bases spanning the gap. CDR3 DNA: TGTGCCTGGAGTGTAGGAGGCGACACTGAAGCTTTCTTT. Encoded protein: CAWSVGGDTEAFF.

The V gene is TRBV4-1, the J gene TRBJ1-2; no clear D gene. The CDR3 has 16 residues. The ends were cut back, 1 base at V and 2 bases at J, with 14 bases in the middle. Germline loops: CDR1 MGHRA, CDR2 YSYEKL. The CDR3 nucleotides read TGCGCCAGCAGCCAAGGACTTAGGACTCAAAACTATGGCTACACCTTC. As protein: CASSQGLRTQNYGYTF.

This clone was observed a handful of times. The chain has TRBV7-9 and TRBJ2-3, with TRBD1 matching 7 bases. Germline V gene data show CDR1 as SEHNR and CDR2 as FQNEAQ (reference sequence). The V gene end was trimmed by 3 bases and the J gene end by 3 bases; junction bases not matched to a gene: 6. The CDR3 is 15 amino acids. CDR3 protein: CASSLTGFETDTQYF. The CDR3, as DNA: TGTGCCAGCAGCTTGACAGGGTTCGAGACAGATACGCAGTATTTT.

The V gene is TRBV9, the J gene TRBJ1-1, with D uncertain. The V gene lost 0 bases and the J gene lost 10 bases, with 10 bases spanning the gap. CDR3 length: 12 amino acids. In germline, CDR1 is SGDLS, CDR2 YYNGEE. The CDR3 here is CASSVGWAGAFF. The DNA for the CDR3 is TGTGCCAGCAGCGTAGGTTGGGCTGGAGCTTTCTTT.

This rearrangement joins TRBV7-9 to TRBJ1-1, with 7 bases fitting TRBD1. The CDR3 is 17 amino acids. J gave up 2 bases and V 2 bases, and 11 bases lay outside the gene matches. CDR1 and CDR2 (germline): SEHNR, FQNEAQ (reference sequence). CDR3 residues: CASSLPALGQPNTEAFF. The CDR3 bases are TGTGCCAGCAGCTTACCAGCCCTGGGACAGCCAAACACTGAAGCTTTCTTT.

This chain connects TRBV20-1 to TRBJ1-1; 7 bases match TRBD1. Trimming cost V 3 bases and J 8 bases; bases outside gene matches: 15. Per germline, CDR1 DFQATT and CDR2 SNEGSKA (reference sequence). CDR3 length: 15 amino acids. CDR3 sequence reads: CSASLFTGDVLEAFF. The CDR3 nucleotides read TGCAGTGCTAGTTTGTTTACAGGGGATGTTTTGGAAGCTTTCTTT.

The rearrangement uses TRBV3-1 (or the pseudogene TRBV3-2) and TRBJ2-3; 7 nucleotides agree with TRBD2. There are 17 residues in the CDR3. The V segment lost 0 bases and the J segment 0 bases; nucleotides outside the gene matches: 6. CDR1 LGHDT and CDR2 YNNKEL come from the germline V gene (reference sequence). CDR3 loop: CASSQDRLAASTDTQYF. In DNA form, the CDR3 reads TGTGCCAGCAGCCAAGATAGGCTAGCGGCTAGCACAGATACGCAGTATTTT.